Sequencing of this T cell receptor (beta chain) was carried out in a study of T cells after yellow fever vaccination. Overall study context: Researchers used SMART-Seq v4 Ultra Low Input to prepare fractions that had low cell numbers. Study conclusions and caveats: Overlap between CD4 and CD8 compartments was detected for a small share of clonotypes.

TCRdb re-called the 5' RACE reads with MiXCR, one entry per CDR3 protein. The sample has roughly 250,000 distinct CDR3 sequences; 10% to 15% are singletons. This clonotype was seen only a few times. The antigen remains undetermined. The germline gives CDR1 SQVTM, CDR2 ANQGSEA. This CDR3 is 13 amino acids long. With 6 bases removed from V and 4 bases from J, the gap between germline ends came to 13 bases. This specimen consisted of CD4+ T cells sorted from PBMCs, obtained 45 days after the yellow fever booster vaccination. This TCR was recovered from a man younger than 45 who received the YFV17D yellow fever vaccine. This rearrangement joins TRBV29-1 to TRBJ2-1; no reliable D call. CDR3 in DNA: TGCAGCGTCGGAGAAGGACGGTACAATGAGCAGTTCTTC. Translating it yields CSVGEGRYNEQFF.